The T cell receptor beta chain under discussion was sequenced for a study of vaccination and CD4 T cells after COVID-19. CD4+ T cells that had been cultured provided DNA sequenced with the Oncomine TCR Beta short-read assay. MiXCR was run by TCRdb on the PCR reads, yielding one entry per CDR3 protein. Of fewer than 20,000 distinct CDR3 sequences in the sample, 50% to 75% were seen once. Treatment specified: approximately nine-day PBMC culture with coronavirus spike peptide pools or control peptides (ViraFEST assay). Following expansion of antigen-specific T cells with peptide pools, ViraFEST then sequenced TCRs. Worth noting for this clonotype: What it binds is unknown. Sequence at one end of the junction differs from germline and may be a read error.

This CDR3 has 13 residues. The chain links TRBV5-3 to TRBJ1-3, with no clear D. TRBV5-3 is recorded as an ORF, its role being uncertain. The receptor comes from a human donor who had recovered from COVID-19. The sequenced material came from CD4+ T cells from blood, cultured in vitro. CDR3 in DNA: TGCGCCAGCAGCTTGGGGTCAGGAAACACCATATATTTT. Protein sequence: CASSLGSGNTIYF.